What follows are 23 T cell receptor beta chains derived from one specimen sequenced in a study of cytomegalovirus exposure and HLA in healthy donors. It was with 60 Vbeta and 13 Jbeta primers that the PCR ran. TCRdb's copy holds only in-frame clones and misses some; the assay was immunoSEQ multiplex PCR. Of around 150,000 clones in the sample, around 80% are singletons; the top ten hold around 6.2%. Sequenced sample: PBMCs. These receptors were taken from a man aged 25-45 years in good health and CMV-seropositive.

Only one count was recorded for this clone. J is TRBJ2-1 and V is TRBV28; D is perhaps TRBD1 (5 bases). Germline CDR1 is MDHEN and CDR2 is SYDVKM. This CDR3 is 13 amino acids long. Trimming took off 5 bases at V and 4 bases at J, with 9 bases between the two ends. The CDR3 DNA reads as TGTGCCAGCAGTATCGACAGTTACAATGAGCAGTTCTTC. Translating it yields CASSIDSYNEQFF.

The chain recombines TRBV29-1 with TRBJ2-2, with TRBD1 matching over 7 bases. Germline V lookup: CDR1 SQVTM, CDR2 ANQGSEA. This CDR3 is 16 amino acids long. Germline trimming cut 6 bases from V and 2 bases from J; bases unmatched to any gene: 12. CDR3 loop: CSVKTGKDGNTGELFF. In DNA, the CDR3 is TGCAGCGTAAAGACAGGGAAGGACGGAAACACCGGGGAGCTGTTTTTT.

CDR3 coding DNA: TGCGCCAGCAGCCGGGGTGGGGGACAGGGGGCTTACGAGCAGTACTTC. Protein: CASSRGGGQGAYEQYF. The chain employs TRBV4-1 and TRBJ2-7; 12 bases fit TRBD1. Germline trimming cut 4 bases from V and 4 bases from J; bases unmatched to any gene: 8. CDR1 and CDR2 from the germline V gene are MGHRA and YSYEKL. This CDR3 has 16 residues.

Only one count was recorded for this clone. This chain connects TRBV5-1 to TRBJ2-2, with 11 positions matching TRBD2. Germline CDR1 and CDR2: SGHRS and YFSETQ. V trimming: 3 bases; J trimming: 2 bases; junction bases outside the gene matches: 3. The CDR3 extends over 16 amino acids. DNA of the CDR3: TGCGCCAGCAGCTCGGGACTAGCGGTAAACACCGGGGAGCTGTTTTTT. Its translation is CASSSGLAVNTGELFF.

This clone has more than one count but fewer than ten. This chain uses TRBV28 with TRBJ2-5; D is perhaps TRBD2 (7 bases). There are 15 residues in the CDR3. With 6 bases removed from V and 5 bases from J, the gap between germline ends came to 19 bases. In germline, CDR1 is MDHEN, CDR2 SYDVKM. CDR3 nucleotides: TGTGCCAGCAGGGCGGGAGACAGGCTGGGGGAGACCCAGTACTTC. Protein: CASRAGDRLGETQYF.

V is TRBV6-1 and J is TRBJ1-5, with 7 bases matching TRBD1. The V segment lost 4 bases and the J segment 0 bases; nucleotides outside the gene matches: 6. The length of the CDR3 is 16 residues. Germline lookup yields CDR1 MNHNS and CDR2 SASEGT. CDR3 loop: CASSGGGQFSNQPQHF. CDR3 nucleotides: TGTGCCAGCAGTGGTGGGGGACAGTTTAGCAATCAGCCCCAGCATTTT.

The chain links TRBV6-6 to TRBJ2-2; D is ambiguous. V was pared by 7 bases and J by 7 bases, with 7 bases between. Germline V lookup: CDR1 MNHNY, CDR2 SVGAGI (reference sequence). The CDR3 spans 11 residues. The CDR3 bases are TGTGCCAGCACCACAGACGGGGAGCTGTTTTTT. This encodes CASTTDGELFF.

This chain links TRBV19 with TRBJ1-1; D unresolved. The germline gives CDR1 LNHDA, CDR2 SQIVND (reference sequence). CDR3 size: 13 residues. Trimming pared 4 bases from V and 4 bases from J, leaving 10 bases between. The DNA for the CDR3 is TGTGCCAGTAGTACCCCGGGGTTCACTGAAGCTTTCTTT. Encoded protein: CASSTPGFTEAFF.

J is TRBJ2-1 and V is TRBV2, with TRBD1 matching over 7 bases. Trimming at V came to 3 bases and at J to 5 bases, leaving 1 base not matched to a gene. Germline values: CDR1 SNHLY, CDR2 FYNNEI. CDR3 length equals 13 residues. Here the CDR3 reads CASSDDRDNEQFF. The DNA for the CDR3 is TGTGCCAGCAGTGATGACAGGGACAATGAGCAGTTCTTC.

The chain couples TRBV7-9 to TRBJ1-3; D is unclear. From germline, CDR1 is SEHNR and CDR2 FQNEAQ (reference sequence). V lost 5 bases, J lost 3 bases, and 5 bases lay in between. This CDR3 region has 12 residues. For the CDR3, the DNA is TGTGCCAGCAGCCTTAGTGGAAACACCATATATTTT. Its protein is CASSLSGNTIYF.

DNA of the CDR3: TGTGCCACCAGCAGAGATCGGGAGGGGGAGCAGTACTTC. Protein product: CATSRDREGEQYF. V gene TRBV15 combines with J gene TRBJ2-7; TRBD2 agrees at 8 bases. V lost 0 bases, J lost 7 bases, and 2 bases stayed unmatched. Germline values: CDR1 LNHNV, CDR2 YYDKDF (reference sequence). CDR3 length: 13 residues.

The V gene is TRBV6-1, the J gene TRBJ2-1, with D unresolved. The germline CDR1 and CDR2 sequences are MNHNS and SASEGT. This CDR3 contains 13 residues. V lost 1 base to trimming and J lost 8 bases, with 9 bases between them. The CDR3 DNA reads TGTGCCAGCAGTGAAGAATCGCGCCATGAGCAGTTCTTC. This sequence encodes CASSEESRHEQFF.

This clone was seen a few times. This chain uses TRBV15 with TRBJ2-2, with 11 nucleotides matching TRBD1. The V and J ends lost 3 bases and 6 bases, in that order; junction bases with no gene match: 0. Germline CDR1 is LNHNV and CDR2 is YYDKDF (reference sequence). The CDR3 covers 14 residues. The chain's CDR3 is CATSRDRGPGELFF. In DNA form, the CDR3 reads TGTGCCACCAGCAGGGACAGGGGGCCCGGGGAGCTGTTTTTT.

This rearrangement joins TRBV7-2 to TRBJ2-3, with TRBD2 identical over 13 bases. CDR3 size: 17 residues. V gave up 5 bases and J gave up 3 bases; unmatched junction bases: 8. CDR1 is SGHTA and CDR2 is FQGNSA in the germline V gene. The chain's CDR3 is CASSRQWTSGGTDTQYF. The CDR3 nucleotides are TGTGCCAGCAGCCGCCAATGGACTAGCGGGGGAACAGATACGCAGTATTTT.

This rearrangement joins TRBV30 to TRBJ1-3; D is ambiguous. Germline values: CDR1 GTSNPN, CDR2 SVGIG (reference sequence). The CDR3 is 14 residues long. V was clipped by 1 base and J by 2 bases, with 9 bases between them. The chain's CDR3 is CAWSGGFAGNTIYF. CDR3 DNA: TGTGCCTGGAGTGGAGGCTTTGCTGGAAACACCATATATTTT.

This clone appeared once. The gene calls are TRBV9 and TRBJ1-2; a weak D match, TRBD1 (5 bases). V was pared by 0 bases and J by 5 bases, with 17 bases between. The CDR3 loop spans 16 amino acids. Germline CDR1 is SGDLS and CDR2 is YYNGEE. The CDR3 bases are TGTGCCAGCAGCGTAGTCGACAGTCGGAAGTGTTATGGCTACACCTTC. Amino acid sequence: CASSVVDSRKCYGYTF.

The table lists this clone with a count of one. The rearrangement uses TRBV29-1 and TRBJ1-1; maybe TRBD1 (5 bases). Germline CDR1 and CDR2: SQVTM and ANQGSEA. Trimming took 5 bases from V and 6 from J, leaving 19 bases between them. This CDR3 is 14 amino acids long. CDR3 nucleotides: TGCAGCGTTTCATCGATAGGGGCGCGCGCTGAAGCTTTCTTT. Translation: CSVSSIGARAEAFF.

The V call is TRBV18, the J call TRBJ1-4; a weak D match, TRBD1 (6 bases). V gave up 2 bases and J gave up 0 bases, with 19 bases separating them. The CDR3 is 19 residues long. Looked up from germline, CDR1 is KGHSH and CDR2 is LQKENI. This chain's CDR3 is CASSPSQGTPLATNEKLFF. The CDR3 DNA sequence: TGTGCCAGCTCACCATCCCAGGGGACCCCACTAGCAACTAATGAAAAACTGTTTTTT.

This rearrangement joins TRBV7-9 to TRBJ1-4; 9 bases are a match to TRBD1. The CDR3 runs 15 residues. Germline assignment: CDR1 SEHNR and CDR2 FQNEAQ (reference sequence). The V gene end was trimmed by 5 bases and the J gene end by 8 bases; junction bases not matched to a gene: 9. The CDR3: CASSPWTGEEEKLFF. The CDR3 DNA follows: TGTGCCAGCAGCCCCTGGACAGGGGAGGAAGAAAAACTGTTTTTT.

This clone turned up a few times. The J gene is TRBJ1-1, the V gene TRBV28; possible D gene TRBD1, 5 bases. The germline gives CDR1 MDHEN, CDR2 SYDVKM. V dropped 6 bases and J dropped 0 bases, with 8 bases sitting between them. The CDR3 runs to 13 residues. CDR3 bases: TGTGCCAGCAGCAGGGATATGAACACTGAAGCTTTCTTT. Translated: CASSRDMNTEAFF.

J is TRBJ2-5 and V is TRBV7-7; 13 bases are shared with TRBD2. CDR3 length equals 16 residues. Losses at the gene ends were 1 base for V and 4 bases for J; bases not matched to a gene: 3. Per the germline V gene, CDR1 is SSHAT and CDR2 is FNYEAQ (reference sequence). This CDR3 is CASSLGTSGSRETQYF. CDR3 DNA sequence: TGTGCCAGCAGCTTAGGGACTAGCGGGAGTCGAGAGACCCAGTACTTC.

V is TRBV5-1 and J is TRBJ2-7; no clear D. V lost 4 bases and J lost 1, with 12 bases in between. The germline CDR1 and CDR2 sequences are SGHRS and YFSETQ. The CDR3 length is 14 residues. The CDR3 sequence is CASSEWQNSYEQYF. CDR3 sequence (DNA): TGCGCCAGCAGCGAATGGCAGAATTCCTACGAGCAGTACTTC.

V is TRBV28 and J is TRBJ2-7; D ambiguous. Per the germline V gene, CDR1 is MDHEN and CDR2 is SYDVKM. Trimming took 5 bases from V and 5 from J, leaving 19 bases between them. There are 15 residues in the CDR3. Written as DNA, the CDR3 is TGTGCCAGCAGTAGTCCTCGGGTAGTAGTAAACGAGCAGTACTTC. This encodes CASSSPRVVVNEQYF.